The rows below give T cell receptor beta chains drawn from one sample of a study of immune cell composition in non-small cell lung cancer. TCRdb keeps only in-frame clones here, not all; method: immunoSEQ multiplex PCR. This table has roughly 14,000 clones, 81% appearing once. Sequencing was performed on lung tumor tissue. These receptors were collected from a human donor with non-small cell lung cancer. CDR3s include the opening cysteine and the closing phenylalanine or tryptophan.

cdr3_aa: CSASPNYGYTF; cdr3_length: 11; v_call: TRBV20-1
cdr3_aa: CASSLWSSGRANEQFF; cdr3_length: 16; v_call: TRBV28
cdr3_aa: CASSLVPSSSYEQYF; cdr3_length: 15; v_call: TRBV11-2
cdr3_aa: CATSRDVAGPTDTQYF; cdr3_length: 16; v_call: TRBV15
cdr3_aa: CASSALERGVKQYF; cdr3_length: 14; v_call: TRBV11-2
cdr3_aa: CASSAPAGSTDTQYF; cdr3_length: 15; v_call: TRBV5-6
cdr3_aa: CASSQDWPGANEKLFF; cdr3_length: 16; v_call: TRBV4-1
cdr3_aa: CASSYGGEVGETQYF; cdr3_length: 15; v_call: TRBV6-6
cdr3_aa: CASSRQGPEYGYTF; cdr3_length: 14; v_call: TRBV6-1
cdr3_aa: CASSQLRGYTDTQYF; cdr3_length: 15; v_call: TRBV14
cdr3_aa: CASSLSTGEETQYF; cdr3_length: 14; v_call: TRBV7-9
cdr3_aa: CASSRQTRNEQFF; cdr3_length: 13; v_call: TRBV28
cdr3_aa: CAWSVDRDTEAFF; cdr3_length: 13; v_call: TRBV30
cdr3_aa: CATGGSYNEQFF; cdr3_length: 12; v_call: TRBV28
cdr3_aa: CASSYVEGAKNIQYF; cdr3_length: 15; v_call: TRBV6-6
cdr3_aa: CASSQTGTSGSGTDTQYF; cdr3_length: 18; v_call: TRBV5-1
cdr3_aa: CASSYGLASYNEQFF; cdr3_length: 15; v_call: TRBV6-6
cdr3_aa: CASSWSSGLQETQYF; cdr3_length: 15; v_call: TRBV19
cdr3_aa: CASSSPGGSSEKLFF; cdr3_length: 15; v_call: TRBV5-6
cdr3_aa: CAWRGFGRTEAFF; cdr3_length: 13; v_call: TRBV30
cdr3_aa: CASSPSRDRGYEKLFF; cdr3_length: 16; v_call: TRBV4-1
cdr3_aa: CASSLGTSGASYNEQFF; cdr3_length: 17; v_call: TRBV7-9
cdr3_aa: CASSSTSGMGGELFF; cdr3_length: 15; v_call: TRBV7-7
cdr3_aa: CASSVGGSEAFF; cdr3_length: 12; v_call: TRBV9
cdr3_aa: CASSFNLAGGTDTQYF; cdr3_length: 16; v_call: TRBV7-3
cdr3_aa: CASSVSGSQADTQYF; cdr3_length: 15; v_call: TRBV9
cdr3_aa: CAKGQRPYNEQFF; cdr3_length: 13; v_call: TRBV7-2
cdr3_aa: CASRPGQKYGYTF; cdr3_length: 13; v_call: TRBV2
cdr3_aa: CASSPGDTSGYEQYF; cdr3_length: 15; v_call: TRBV9
cdr3_aa: CATRTGSTYNEQFF; cdr3_length: 14; v_call: TRBV19
cdr3_aa: CASSESPGSGGHTEAFF; cdr3_length: 17; v_call: TRBV25-1
cdr3_aa: CASSLVQGNGDEQYF; cdr3_length: 15; v_call: TRBV28
cdr3_aa: CASSLEAGGAETQYF; cdr3_length: 15; v_call: TRBV7-9
cdr3_aa: CASSPPGLAGYNEQFF; cdr3_length: 16; v_call: TRBV4-1
cdr3_aa: CASSPERGGEQFF; cdr3_length: 13; v_call: TRBV6-5
cdr3_aa: CASSPGQAVNYGYTF; cdr3_length: 15; v_call: TRBV7-8
cdr3_aa: CASRRGQRSGNTIYF; cdr3_length: 15; v_call: TRBV2
cdr3_aa: CASSLEAGVPTDTQYF; cdr3_length: 16; v_call: TRBV5-4
cdr3_aa: CASSLRAGEFF; cdr3_length: 11; v_call: TRBV28
cdr3_aa: CASTSDRGRFNEQFF; cdr3_length: 15; v_call: TRBV10-3
cdr3_aa: CASSRDWVTEYEQYF; cdr3_length: 15; v_call: TRBV5-1
cdr3_aa: CASSPLRASYNEQFF; cdr3_length: 15; v_call: TRBV7-8
cdr3_aa: CASRTGGGETQYF; cdr3_length: 13; v_call: TRBV6-8
cdr3_aa: CASSEASGHHYEQYF; cdr3_length: 15; v_call: TRBV6-1
cdr3_aa: CASRRDRDNTEAFF; cdr3_length: 14; v_call: TRBV11-3
cdr3_aa: CASSYSYNEQFF; cdr3_length: 12; v_call: TRBV11-3
cdr3_aa: CASSAQGVEAFF; cdr3_length: 12; v_call: TRBV7-9
cdr3_aa: CASSLLPRGTGELFF; cdr3_length: 15; v_call: TRBV27